What follows are 8 T cell receptor beta chains derived from one specimen sequenced in a study of PD-1 blockade in classical Hodgkin lymphoma. Data came from immunoSEQ multiplex PCR; TCRdb stores just in-frame clones and leaves some out. The table has 66,000 or so clones, 71% seen once. All patients relapsed after autologous stem cell transplantation, and brentuximab vedotin exposure varied. Sequenced here: peripheral blood mononuclear cells (PBMCs), sampled before the second cycle of nivolumab. The receptors were gathered from a human donor with classical Hodgkin lymphoma.

This sequence joins TRBV5-1 and TRBJ2-3; D uncertain. Germline V gives CDR1 SGHRS, CDR2 YFSETQ. This CDR3 has 17 residues. V lost 4 bases, J lost 6 bases, and 24 bases lay in between. CDR3 protein: CASSPQLSPWAADTQYF. CDR3 in DNA: TGCGCCAGCAGCCCTCAGCTCTCACCATGGGCTGCTGATACGCAGTATTTT.

This chain's CDR3 is CASSEWGGWDGYTF. The DNA for the CDR3 is TGTGCCAGCAGTGAATGGGGAGGATGGGACGGCTACACCTTC. This chain joins TRBV6-1 and TRBJ1-2, with D tentatively TRBD1 (5 bases). The V gene's germline CDR1 is MNHNS and CDR2 SASEGT. The CDR3 runs 14 residues. Trimming stripped 2 bases from V and 8 bases from J, with 15 bases between.

The chain links TRBV15 to TRBJ2-7; 10 positions match TRBD2. CDR1 and CDR2 from the germline V gene are LNHNV and YYDKDF (reference sequence). V dropped 1 base and J dropped 6; count of bases not matched to a gene: 6. The CDR3 has 15 residues. CDR3 loop: CATSRVAGGVGEQYF. The CDR3 DNA is TGTGCCACCAGCAGAGTAGCGGGAGGAGTAGGCGAGCAGTACTTC.

The chain combines TRBV7-9 with TRBJ1-2; no clear D gene. Trimming removed 3 bases from V and 1 base from J, with 9 bases in between. This CDR3 region has 14 residues. Germline CDR1 reads SEHNR; CDR2 reads FQNEAQ (reference sequence). The CDR3: CASSFVADNYGYTF. CDR3 coding DNA: TGTGCCAGCAGCTTCGTTGCGGATAACTATGGCTACACCTTC.

Regarding this clone: This CDR3 is also generated by other DNA sequences in the sample. The CDR3 is CASSLGGGLYEQFF. CDR3 coding DNA: TGCGCCAGCAGCTTGGGCGGGGGTTTGTATGAGCAGTTCTTC. The chain is built from TRBV5-1 and TRBJ2-1; 7 nucleotides line up with TRBD2. Trimming at V came to 0 bases and at J to 8 bases, leaving 5 bases not matched to a gene. CDR1 SGHRS and CDR2 YFSETQ come from the germline V gene. The CDR3 is 14 amino acids.

V gene TRBV18 combines with J gene TRBJ2-2; TRBD2 agrees at 7 bases. The germline V gene encodes CDR1 KGHSH and CDR2 LQKENI. V gave up 2 bases and J gave up 4 bases; unmatched junction bases: 7. The CDR3 covers 16 residues. CDR3 sequence (DNA): TGTGCCAGCTCACCAAGGAGCGAGCGGGGCACCGGGGAGCTGTTTTTT. It specifies CASSPRSERGTGELFF.

The chain couples TRBV28 to TRBJ1-5; no reliable D call. CDR3 size: 15 residues. The germline V gene encodes CDR1 MDHEN and CDR2 SYDVKM. V lost 5 bases to trimming and J lost 0 bases, with 11 bases between them. CDR3: CASSLGSNSNQPQHF. The CDR3 DNA reads TGTGCCAGCAGTCTTGGGAGTAATAGCAATCAGCCCCAGCATTTT. The full variable domain, with the rest looked up from reference TRBV28 and TRBJ1-5, is DVKVTQSSRYLVKRTGEKVFLECVQDMDHENMFWYRQDPGLGLRLIYFSYDVKMKEKGDIPEGYSVSREKKERFSLILESASTNQTSMYLCASSLGSNSNQPQHFGDGTRLSIL.

J is TRBJ2-7 and V is TRBV5-5; the match to TRBD1 covers 7 bases. With V trimmed by 3 bases and J by 0 bases, 12 bases remained unmatched. Germline loops: CDR1 SGHKS, CDR2 YYEKEE (reference sequence). The CDR3 is 17 amino acids. The CDR3 loop reads CASSSTLDRWSSYEQYF. The CDR3 DNA is TGTGCCAGCAGCTCGACCTTGGACAGGTGGAGCTCCTACGAGCAGTACTTC.